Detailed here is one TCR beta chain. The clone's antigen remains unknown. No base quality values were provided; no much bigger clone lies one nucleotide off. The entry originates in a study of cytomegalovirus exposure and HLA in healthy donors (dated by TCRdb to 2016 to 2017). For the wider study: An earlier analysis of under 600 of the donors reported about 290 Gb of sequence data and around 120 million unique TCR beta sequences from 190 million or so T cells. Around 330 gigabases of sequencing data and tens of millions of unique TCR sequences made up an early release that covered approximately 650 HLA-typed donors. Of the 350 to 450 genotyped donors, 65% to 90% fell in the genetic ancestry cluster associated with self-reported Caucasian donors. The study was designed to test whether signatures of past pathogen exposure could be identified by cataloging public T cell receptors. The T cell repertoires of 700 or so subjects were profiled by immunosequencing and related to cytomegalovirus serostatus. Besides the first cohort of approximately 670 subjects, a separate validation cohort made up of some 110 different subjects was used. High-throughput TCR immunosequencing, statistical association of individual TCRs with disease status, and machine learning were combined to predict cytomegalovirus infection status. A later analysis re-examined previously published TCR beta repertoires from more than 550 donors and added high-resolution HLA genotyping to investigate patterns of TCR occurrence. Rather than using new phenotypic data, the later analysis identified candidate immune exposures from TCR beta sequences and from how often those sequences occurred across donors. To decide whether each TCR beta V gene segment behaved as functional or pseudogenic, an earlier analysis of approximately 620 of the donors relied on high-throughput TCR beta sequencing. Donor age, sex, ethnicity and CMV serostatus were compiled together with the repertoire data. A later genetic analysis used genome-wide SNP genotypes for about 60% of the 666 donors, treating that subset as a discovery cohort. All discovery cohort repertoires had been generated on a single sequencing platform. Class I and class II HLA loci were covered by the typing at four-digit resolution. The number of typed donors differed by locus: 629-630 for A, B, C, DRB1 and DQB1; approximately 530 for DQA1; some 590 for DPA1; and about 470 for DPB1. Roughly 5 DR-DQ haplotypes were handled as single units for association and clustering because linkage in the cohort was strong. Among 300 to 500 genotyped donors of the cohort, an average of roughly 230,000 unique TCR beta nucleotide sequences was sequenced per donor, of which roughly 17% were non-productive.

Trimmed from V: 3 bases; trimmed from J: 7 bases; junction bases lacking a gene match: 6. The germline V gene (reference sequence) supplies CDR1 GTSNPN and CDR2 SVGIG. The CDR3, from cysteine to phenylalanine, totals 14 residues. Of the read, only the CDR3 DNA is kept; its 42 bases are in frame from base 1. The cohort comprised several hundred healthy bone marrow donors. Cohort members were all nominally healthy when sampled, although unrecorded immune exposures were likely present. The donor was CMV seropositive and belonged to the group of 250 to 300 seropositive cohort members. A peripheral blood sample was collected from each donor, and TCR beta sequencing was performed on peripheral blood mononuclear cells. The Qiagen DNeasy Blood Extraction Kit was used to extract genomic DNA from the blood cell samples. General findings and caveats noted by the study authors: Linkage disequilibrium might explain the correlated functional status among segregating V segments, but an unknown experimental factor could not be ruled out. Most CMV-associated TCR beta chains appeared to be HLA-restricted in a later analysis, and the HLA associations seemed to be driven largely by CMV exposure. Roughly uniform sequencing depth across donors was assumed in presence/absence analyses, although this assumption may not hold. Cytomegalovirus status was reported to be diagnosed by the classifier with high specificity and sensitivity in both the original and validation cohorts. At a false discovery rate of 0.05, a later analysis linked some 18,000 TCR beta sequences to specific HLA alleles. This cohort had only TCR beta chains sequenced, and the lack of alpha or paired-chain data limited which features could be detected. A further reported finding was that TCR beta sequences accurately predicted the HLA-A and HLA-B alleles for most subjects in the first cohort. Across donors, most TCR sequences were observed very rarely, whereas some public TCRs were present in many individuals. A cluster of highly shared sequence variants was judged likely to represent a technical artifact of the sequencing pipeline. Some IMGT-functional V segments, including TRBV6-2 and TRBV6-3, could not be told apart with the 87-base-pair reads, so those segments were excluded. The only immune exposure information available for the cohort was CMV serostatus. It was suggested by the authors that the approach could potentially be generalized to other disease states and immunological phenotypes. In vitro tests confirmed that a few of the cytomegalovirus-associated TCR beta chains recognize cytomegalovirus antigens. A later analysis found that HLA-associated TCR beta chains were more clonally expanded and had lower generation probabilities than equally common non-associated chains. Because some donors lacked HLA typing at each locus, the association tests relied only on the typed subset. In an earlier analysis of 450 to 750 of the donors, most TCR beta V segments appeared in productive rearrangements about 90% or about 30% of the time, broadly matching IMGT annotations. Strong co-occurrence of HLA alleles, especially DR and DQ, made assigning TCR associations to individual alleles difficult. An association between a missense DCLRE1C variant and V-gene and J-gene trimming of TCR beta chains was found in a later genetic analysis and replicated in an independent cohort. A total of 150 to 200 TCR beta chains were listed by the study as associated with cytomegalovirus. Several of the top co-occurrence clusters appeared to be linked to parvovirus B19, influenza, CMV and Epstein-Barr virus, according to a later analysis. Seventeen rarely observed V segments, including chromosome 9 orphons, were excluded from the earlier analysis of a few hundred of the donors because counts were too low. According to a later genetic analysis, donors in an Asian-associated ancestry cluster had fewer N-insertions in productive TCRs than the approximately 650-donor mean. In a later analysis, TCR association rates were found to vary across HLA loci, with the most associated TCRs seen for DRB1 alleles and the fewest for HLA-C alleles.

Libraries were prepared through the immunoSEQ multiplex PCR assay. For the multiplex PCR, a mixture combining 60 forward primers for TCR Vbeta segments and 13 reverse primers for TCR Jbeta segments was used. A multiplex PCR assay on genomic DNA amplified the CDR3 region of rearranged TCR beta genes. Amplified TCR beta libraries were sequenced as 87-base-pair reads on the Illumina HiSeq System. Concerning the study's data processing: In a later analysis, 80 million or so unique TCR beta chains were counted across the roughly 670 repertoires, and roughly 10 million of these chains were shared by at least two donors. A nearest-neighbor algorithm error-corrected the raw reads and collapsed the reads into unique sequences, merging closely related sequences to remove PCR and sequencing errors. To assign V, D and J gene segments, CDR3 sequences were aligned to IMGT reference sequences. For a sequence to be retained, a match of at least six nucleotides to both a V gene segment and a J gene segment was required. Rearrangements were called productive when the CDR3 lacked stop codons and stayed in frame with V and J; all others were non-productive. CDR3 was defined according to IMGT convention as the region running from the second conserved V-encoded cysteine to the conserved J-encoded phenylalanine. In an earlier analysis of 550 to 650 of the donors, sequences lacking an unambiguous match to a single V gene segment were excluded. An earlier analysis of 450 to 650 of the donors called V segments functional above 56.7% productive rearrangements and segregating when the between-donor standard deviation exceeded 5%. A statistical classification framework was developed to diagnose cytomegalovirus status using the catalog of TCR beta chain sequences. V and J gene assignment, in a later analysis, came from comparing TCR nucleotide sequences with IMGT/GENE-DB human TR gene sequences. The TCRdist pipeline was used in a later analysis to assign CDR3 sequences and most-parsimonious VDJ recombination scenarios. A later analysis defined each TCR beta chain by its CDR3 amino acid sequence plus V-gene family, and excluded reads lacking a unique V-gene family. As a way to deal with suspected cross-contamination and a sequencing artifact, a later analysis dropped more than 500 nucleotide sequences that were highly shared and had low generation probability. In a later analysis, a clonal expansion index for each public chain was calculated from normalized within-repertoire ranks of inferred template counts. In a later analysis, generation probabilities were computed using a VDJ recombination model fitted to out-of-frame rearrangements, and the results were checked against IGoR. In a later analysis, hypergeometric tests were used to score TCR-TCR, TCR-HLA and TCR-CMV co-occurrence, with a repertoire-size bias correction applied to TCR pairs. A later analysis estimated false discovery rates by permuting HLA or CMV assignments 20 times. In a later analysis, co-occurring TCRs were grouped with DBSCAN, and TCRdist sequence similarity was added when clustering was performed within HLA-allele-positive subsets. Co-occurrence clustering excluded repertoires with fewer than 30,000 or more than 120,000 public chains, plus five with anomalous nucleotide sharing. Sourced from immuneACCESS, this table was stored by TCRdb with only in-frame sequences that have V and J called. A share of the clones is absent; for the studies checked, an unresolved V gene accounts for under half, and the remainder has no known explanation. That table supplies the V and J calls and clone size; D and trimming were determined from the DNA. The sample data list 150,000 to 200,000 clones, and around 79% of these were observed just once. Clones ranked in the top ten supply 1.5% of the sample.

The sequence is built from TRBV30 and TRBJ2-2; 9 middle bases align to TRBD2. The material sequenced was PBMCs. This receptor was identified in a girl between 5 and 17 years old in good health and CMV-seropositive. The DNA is TGTGCCTGGAGGGCGGGGGGGCCCGTCGGGGAGCTGTTTTTT. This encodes CAWRAGGPVGELFF.